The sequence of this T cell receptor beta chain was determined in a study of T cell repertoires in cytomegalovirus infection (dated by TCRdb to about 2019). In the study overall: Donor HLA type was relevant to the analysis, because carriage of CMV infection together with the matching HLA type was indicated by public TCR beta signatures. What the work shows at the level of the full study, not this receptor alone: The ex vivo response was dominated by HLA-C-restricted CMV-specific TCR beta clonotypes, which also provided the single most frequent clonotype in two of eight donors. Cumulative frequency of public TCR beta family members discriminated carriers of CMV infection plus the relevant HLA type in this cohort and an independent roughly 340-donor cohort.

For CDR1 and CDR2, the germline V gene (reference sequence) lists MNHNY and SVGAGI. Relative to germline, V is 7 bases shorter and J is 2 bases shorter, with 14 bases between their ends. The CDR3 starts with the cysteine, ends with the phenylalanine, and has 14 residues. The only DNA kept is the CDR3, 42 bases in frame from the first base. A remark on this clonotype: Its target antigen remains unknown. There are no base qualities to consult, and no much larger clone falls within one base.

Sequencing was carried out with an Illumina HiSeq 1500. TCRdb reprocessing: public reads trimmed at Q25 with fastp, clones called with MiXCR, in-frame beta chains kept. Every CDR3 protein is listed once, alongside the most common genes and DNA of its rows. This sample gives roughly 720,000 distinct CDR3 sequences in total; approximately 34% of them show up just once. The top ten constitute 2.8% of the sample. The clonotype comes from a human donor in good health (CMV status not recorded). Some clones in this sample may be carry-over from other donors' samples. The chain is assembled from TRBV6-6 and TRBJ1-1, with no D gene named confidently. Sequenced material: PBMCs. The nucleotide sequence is TGTGCCAGCAATCCATCCCAGGACAACACTGAAGCTTTCTTT. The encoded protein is CASNPSQDNTEAFF.